A single sample gave rise to the 21 T cell receptor beta chains below, sequenced in a study of cytomegalovirus exposure and HLA in healthy donors. Vbeta (60) and Jbeta (13) primers were used in the PCR. Using immunoSEQ multiplex PCR, the repertoire was profiled, and TCRdb retains in-frame clones only, with some absent. The repertoire holds some 180,000 clones, around three quarters seen once, with 3.5% to 5% in the top ten. Input material: PBMCs. These receptors were taken from a woman in her 30s in good health and CMV-seropositive.

The gene calls are TRBV10-1 and TRBJ1-3, with 9 bases matching TRBD1. The CDR3 contains 17 residues. The V segment lost 6 bases and the J segment 4 bases; nucleotides outside the gene matches: 13. CDR1 is WNHNN, CDR2 SYGVQD, per germline (reference sequence). CDR3 in amino acids: CASRADSQGAGGNTIYF. The CDR3 DNA reads as TGCGCCAGCAGGGCCGATTCACAGGGGGCAGGAGGAAACACCATATATTTT.

This clone occurred a few times. J is TRBJ2-3 and V is TRBV5-4, with D maybe TRBD1 (6 bases). CDR3 size: 14 residues. From germline, CDR1 is SGHNT and CDR2 YYREEE (reference sequence). Trimming stripped 6 bases from V and 4 bases from J, with 15 bases between. In DNA form, the CDR3 reads TGTGCCAGCACGGACTCGAGGGGGTCAGATACGCAGTATTTT. The encoded protein is CASTDSRGSDTQYF.

In regard to this clone: It is unclear where the CDR3 begins or ends on the DNA, so no DNA is shown, and the CDR3 is as TCRdb lists it. The chain uses TRBV6-6 and TRBJ2-7; the table's D call, TRBD1, has no DNA check behind it. Germline V gives CDR1 MNHNY, CDR2 SVGAGI (reference sequence). Both ends counted, the CDR3 spans 16 residues. The CDR3 sequence: CASSTSTGPSSYEQYF.

J is TRBJ2-7 and V is TRBV7-2, with 7 positions matching TRBD1. V was pared by 2 bases and J by 2 bases, with 3 bases of the junction left unmatched. The CDR3 sequence is 14 residues long. Germline-derived CDR1 and CDR2 are SGHTA and FQGNSA. The CDR3 coding sequence is TGTGCCAGCAGCTTACTGGGACAGACCTACGAGCAGTACTTC. This encodes CASSLLGQTYEQYF.

This rearrangement joins TRBV5-1 to TRBJ2-1; 7 bases agree with TRBD2. The germline gives CDR1 SGHRS, CDR2 YFSETQ. The V gene end was trimmed by 0 bases and the J gene end by 9 bases; junction bases not matched to a gene: 3. There are 13 residues in the CDR3. CDR3 amino acids: CASSLGREGEQFF. The CDR3 DNA reads as TGCGCCAGCAGCTTGGGAAGGGAGGGTGAGCAGTTCTTC.

This clone was seen more than once but under ten times. The V gene is TRBV10-3, the J gene TRBJ1-1, with 9 bases fitting TRBD1. This CDR3 comprises 14 residues. The J segment lost 4 bases and the V segment lost 7 bases, leaving 7 bases of the junction unmatched. CDR1 and CDR2 from the germline V gene are ENHRY and SYGVKD. The CDR3 sequence is CAITPGQGGTEAFF. DNA of the CDR3: TGTGCCATCACCCCGGGACAGGGAGGCACTGAAGCTTTCTTT.

This clone was recorded a few times. V gene TRBV11-2 combines with J gene TRBJ1-1; 7 nucleotides agree with TRBD1. V was pared by 2 bases and J by 1 base, with 4 bases of the junction left unmatched. CDR3 length: 15 amino acids. From germline, CDR1 is SGHAT and CDR2 FQNNGV. DNA for the CDR3: TGTGCCAGCAGCTTAATATGGGACAGGAACACTGAAGCTTTCTTT. It yields the protein CASSLIWDRNTEAFF.

V is TRBV29-1 and J is TRBJ1-2; TRBD1 aligns across 8 bases. V lost 0 bases to trimming and J lost 6 bases; unmatched junction nucleotides: 12. Germline V gene data show CDR1 as SQVTM and CDR2 as ANQGSEA. This CDR3 spans 16 amino acids. CDR3 sequence reads: CSVEDRRDRGIDGYTF. CDR3 nucleotide sequence: TGCAGCGTTGAAGATCGAAGAGACAGGGGAATTGATGGCTACACCTTC.

The table lists this clone with a count of one. V is TRBV11-2 and J is TRBJ2-5, with D perhaps matching TRBD2 (6 bases). The assigned J gene may be wrong: the sequence end matches TRBJ2-7 better. The CDR3 is 17 residues long. Germline V gene sequence: CDR1 SGHAT, CDR2 FQNNGV. CDR3 sequence: CASSLDLGAGRRYEQYF. The CDR3, as DNA: TGTGCCAGCAGCTTGGATCTGGGTGCAGGGAGGCGCTACGAGCAGTACTTC.

To note about this clone: The identical CDR3 is also encoded by other nucleotide sequences in the sample. The chain combines TRBV5-8 with TRBJ1-5, with no clear D. Trimming shortened V by 4 bases and J by 7 bases, and 9 bases separated the two germline ends. Per the germline V gene, CDR1 is SGHTS and CDR2 is YDEGEE. The CDR3 runs to 12 residues. CDR3 bases: TGTGCCAGCAGCCTCCGAGGCCAGCCCCAGCATTTT. Translating gives CASSLRGQPQHF.

The chain joins TRBV9 to TRBJ2-7, with a weak D call TRBD1 (5 bases). The CDR3 totals 15 residues. The germline V gene has CDR1 SGDLS and CDR2 YYNGEE. V lost 0 bases and J lost 0, with 10 bases in between. The CDR3 nucleotides are TGTGCCAGCAGCGTAGCTTGGGGCCCCTCCTACGAGCAGTACTTC. This codes for CASSVAWGPSYEQYF.

This chain connects TRBV5-8 to TRBJ2-3; D possibly corresponds to TRBD2 (5 bases). The CDR3 is 16 residues long. The germline gives CDR1 SGHTS, CDR2 YDEGEE. The germline V and J ends were trimmed by 7 bases and 0 bases, with 18 bases remaining between them. CDR3 residues: CASLFTPGTSTDTQYF. In DNA, the CDR3 is TGTGCCAGCCTATTCACGCCGGGAACCAGCACAGATACGCAGTATTTT.

This clone was seen a single time. The chain uses TRBV29-1 and TRBJ1-1; D uncertain. Trimming took off 3 bases at V and 4 bases at J, with 15 bases between the two ends. There are 14 residues in the CDR3. Germline V gives CDR1 SQVTM, CDR2 ANQGSEA. The CDR3 spells CSVDVGRGSTEAFF. The CDR3 DNA sequence: TGCAGCGTTGATGTTGGACGCGGGAGCACTGAAGCTTTCTTT.

The rearrangement joins TRBV6-5 to TRBJ2-7; D is unresolved. V shed 0 bases and J shed 4 bases, with 7 bases lying between them. Germline lookup yields CDR1 MNHEY and CDR2 SVGAGI. The CDR3 is 13 amino acids. Written as DNA, the CDR3 is TGTGCCAGCAGTTACTCGGAGTTGTACGAGCAGTACTTC. Amino acids: CASSYSELYEQYF.

This clone was observed once. The gene calls are TRBV2 and TRBJ2-1, with D tentatively TRBD2 (6 bases). This CDR3 is 14 amino acids long. V was trimmed by 0 bases and J by 11 bases, leaving 14 bases between them. Germline V gene sequence: CDR1 SNHLY, CDR2 FYNNEI. The CDR3 DNA follows: TGTGCCAGCAGTGAAGCACTGATGCGGGGTAAGCAGTTCTTC. Translating gives CASSEALMRGKQFF.

The genes are TRBV27 and TRBJ2-3; 7 bases align to TRBD1. The germline CDR1 and CDR2 sequences are MNHEY and SMNVEV (reference sequence). The V gene end was trimmed by 2 bases and the J gene end by 5 bases; junction bases not matched to a gene: 7. This CDR3 has 15 residues. The CDR3: CASSLQLDRVDTQYF. Written as DNA, the CDR3 is TGTGCCAGCAGTTTACAACTAGACAGGGTAGATACGCAGTATTTT.

The rearrangement links TRBV7-2 to TRBJ2-5; D perhaps matches TRBD1 (7 bases). The germline V gene has CDR1 SGHTA and CDR2 FQGNSA. The CDR3 totals 15 residues. V lost 5 bases, J lost 5 bases, and 18 bases lay in between. CDR3 sequence: CASSGQGGAVETQYF. In DNA, the CDR3 is TGTGCCAGCAGCGGCCAGGGGGGCGCGGTGGAGACCCAGTACTTC.

This clone came up a few times. V and J are TRBV5-5 and TRBJ2-3; 10 positions agree with TRBD2. The CDR3 has 14 residues. V was pared by 5 bases and J by 7 bases, with 7 bases of the junction left unmatched. Germline V CDR1 and CDR2: SGHKS, YYEKEE (reference sequence). For the CDR3, the DNA is TGTGCCAGCAGTTCCAGCGGGGGGGCGTATACGCAGTATTTT. It specifies CASSSSGGAYTQYF.

This clone has just a few counts. V and J are TRBV6-1 and TRBJ1-2; no firm D call. Germline CDR1 is MNHNS and CDR2 is SASEGT. V shed 1 base and J shed 3 bases, with 12 bases lying between them. The CDR3 spans 15 residues. CDR3 sequence: CASSEVVGDYYGYTF. In nucleotides, the CDR3 is TGTGCCAGCAGTGAAGTTGTAGGAGATTACTATGGCTACACCTTC.

The chain employs TRBV7-2 and TRBJ2-1; the match to TRBD2 covers 8 bases. The germline gives CDR1 SGHTA, CDR2 FQGNSA. V lost 1 base to trimming and J lost 4 bases; unmatched junction nucleotides: 9. The CDR3 covers 17 residues. Here the CDR3 reads CASSLGAPSGWYNEQFF. Written as DNA, the CDR3 is TGTGCCAGCAGCTTAGGGGCCCCTAGCGGGTGGTACAATGAGCAGTTCTTC.

The count of this clone is one. J is TRBJ1-3 and V is TRBV5-1; D is undetermined. The CDR3 contains 16 residues. Germline values: CDR1 SGHRS, CDR2 YFSETQ. Trimming shortened V by 4 bases and J by 0 bases, and 14 bases separated the two germline ends. CDR3 region: CASSRSGSSSGNTIYF. CDR3 DNA sequence: TGCGCCAGCAGCCGGAGCGGGAGCTCCTCTGGAAACACCATATATTTT.